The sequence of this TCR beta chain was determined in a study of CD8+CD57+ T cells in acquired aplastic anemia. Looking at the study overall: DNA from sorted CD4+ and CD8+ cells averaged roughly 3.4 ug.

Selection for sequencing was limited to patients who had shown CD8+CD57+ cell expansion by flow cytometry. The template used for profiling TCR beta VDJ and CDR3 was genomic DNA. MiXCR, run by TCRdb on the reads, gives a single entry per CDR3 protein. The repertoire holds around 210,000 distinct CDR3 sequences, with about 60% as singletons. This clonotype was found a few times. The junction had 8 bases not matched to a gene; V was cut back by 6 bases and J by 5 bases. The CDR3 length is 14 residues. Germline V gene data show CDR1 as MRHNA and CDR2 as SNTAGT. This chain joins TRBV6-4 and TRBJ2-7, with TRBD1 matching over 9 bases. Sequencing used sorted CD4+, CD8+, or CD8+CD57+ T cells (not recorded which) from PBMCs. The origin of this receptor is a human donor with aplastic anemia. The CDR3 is CASSVDRGRHEQYF. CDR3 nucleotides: TGTGCCAGCAGCGTGGACAGGGGAAGGCACGAGCAGTACTTC.